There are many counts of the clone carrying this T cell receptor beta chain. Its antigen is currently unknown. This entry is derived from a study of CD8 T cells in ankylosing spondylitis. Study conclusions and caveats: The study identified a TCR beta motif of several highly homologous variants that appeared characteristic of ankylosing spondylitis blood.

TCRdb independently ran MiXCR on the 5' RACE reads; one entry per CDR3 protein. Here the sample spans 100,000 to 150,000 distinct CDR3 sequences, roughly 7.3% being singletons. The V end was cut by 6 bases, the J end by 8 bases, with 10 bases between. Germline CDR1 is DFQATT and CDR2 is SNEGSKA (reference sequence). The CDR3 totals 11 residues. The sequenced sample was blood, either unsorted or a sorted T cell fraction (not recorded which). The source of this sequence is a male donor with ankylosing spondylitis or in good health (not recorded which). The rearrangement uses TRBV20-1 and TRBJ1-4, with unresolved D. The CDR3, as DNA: TGCAGTGCCAGTAATACCGAAAAACTGTTTTTT. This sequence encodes CSASNTEKLFF.